What follows are 28 T cell receptor beta chains derived from one specimen sequenced in a study of blood T cell repertoires in COVID-19. Sequenced by immunoSEQ multiplex PCR; TCRdb stores in-frame clones only, minus some. The sample lists tens of thousands of clones, around 82% seen once, with 1.2% in the top ten. The sample consisted of peripheral blood. Receptors originate from a woman aged 80 or older with acute or convalescent COVID-19.

Here the CDR3 reads CASSPSSGRGNTGELFF. The CDR3 bases are TGTGCCAGCAGCCCTTCAAGCGGGAGGGGTAATACCGGGGAGCTGTTTTTT. The chain joins TRBV3-1 (or the pseudogene TRBV3-2) to TRBJ2-2; 10 nucleotides agree with TRBD2. The CDR3 covers 17 residues. J was trimmed by 5 bases and V by 4 bases; bases with no gene match: 10. Germline V lookup: CDR1 LGHDT, CDR2 YNNKEL (reference sequence).

The chain couples TRBV6-5 to TRBJ1-6; TRBD1 is a possible D gene (6 bases). CDR3 length: 13 amino acids. Trimming left V 10 bases short and J 5 bases short, with 12 bases between. The germline V gene has CDR1 MNHEY and CDR2 SVGAGI. CDR3 in amino acids: CATRDTNNSPLHF. The DNA of the CDR3 is TGTGCCACCCGGGACACTAATAATTCACCCCTCCACTTT.

A few counts support this clone. The chain has TRBV28 and TRBJ1-5, with D tentatively TRBD1 (6 bases). The V and J ends lost 6 bases and 4 bases respectively, with 10 bases between them. This CDR3 has 13 amino acids. From germline, CDR1 is MDHEN and CDR2 SYDVKM. The CDR3 DNA sequence: TGTGCCAGCAGGGGGGGGACAAATCAGCCCCAGCATTTT. Its translation: CASRGGTNQPQHF.

The chain joins TRBV6-5 to TRBJ2-7, with unresolved D. This CDR3 has 15 residues. CDR1 MNHEY and CDR2 SVGAGI come from the germline V gene. V was cut by 2 bases and J by 7 bases, with 18 bases left in between. The CDR3 here is CASSYGGWVDGEQYF. In DNA form, the CDR3 reads TGTGCCAGCAGTTACGGCGGTTGGGTAGATGGGGAGCAGTACTTC.

The rearrangement uses TRBV11-3 and TRBJ2-3; 8 nucleotides line up with TRBD1. The CDR3 is made up of 14 amino acids. Trimming removed 5 bases from V and 5 bases from J; junction bases left unmatched: 6. Per the germline V gene, CDR1 is SGHNT and CDR2 is YENEEA. This CDR3 is CASSLAGGEDTQYF. In nucleotides, the CDR3 is TGTGCCAGCAGCCTTGCAGGGGGCGAAGATACGCAGTATTTT.

The chain joins TRBV5-1 to TRBJ2-7, with a tentative D call TRBD1 (6 bases). V lost 4 bases, J lost 3 bases, and 8 bases lay in between. CDR3 length: 12 residues. Germline V gene data show CDR1 as SGHRS and CDR2 as YFSETQ. The CDR3 loop is CASSARGYEQYF. The CDR3 bases are TGCGCCAGCAGCGCCAGGGGCTACGAGCAGTACTTC. The entire variable domain, with the rest obtained from reference TRBV5-1 and TRBJ2-7, is as follows: KAGVTQTPRYLIKTRGQQVTLSCSPISGHRSVSWYQQTPGQGLQFLFEYFSETQRNKGNFPGRFSGRQFSNSRSEMNVSTLELGDSALYLCASSARGYEQYFGPGTRLTVT.

The rearrangement uses TRBV27 and TRBJ1-2; 9 bases are shared with TRBD1. Trimming removed 3 bases from V and 8 bases from J; junction bases left unmatched: 7. The CDR3 contains 14 residues. Germline V gives CDR1 MNHEY, CDR2 SMNVEV (reference sequence). As DNA, the CDR3 is TGTGCCAGCAGTTTCGTGACAGGGGGAAGAGGCTACACCTTC. The encoded protein is CASSFVTGGRGYTF.

This chain joins TRBV5-4 and TRBJ2-1; D gene uncertain. Trimming cost V 3 bases and J 6 bases, with 10 bases left between them. CDR1 is SGHNT, CDR2 YYREEE, per germline (reference sequence). The CDR3 is 13 residues long. CDR3 nucleotides: TGTGCCAGCAGCTCCGACTCGTCCAATGAGCAGTTCTTC. It yields the protein CASSSDSSNEQFF.

This CDR3 is CASSGVGQGSAGYTF. The CDR3 DNA reads TGTGCCAGCAGTGGAGTAGGGCAGGGCTCTGCAGGCTACACCTTC. The V call is TRBV25-1, the J call TRBJ1-2, with D perhaps matching TRBD1 (5 bases). Germline V gene lookup returns CDR1 MGHDK and CDR2 SYGVNS. The CDR3 totals 15 residues. With 4 bases removed from V and 8 bases from J, the gap between germline ends came to 20 bases.

The V and J genes are TRBV5-1 and TRBJ2-7, with 9 bases fitting TRBD1. After removal of 2 bases from V and 4 bases from J, the junction contained 13 bases not matched to a gene. Germline V gives CDR1 SGHRS, CDR2 YFSETQ. This CDR3 has 17 amino acids. The CDR3 loop is CASSFGTGTGYAYEQYF. CDR3 coding DNA: TGCGCCAGCAGCTTCGGGACAGGGACTGGCTATGCTTACGAGCAGTACTTC.

The chain couples TRBV6-1 to TRBJ2-7, with TRBD2 matching over 10 bases. From germline, CDR1 is MNHNS and CDR2 SASEGT. The J segment lost 0 bases and the V segment lost 4 bases, leaving 6 bases of the junction unmatched. The CDR3 loop spans 16 amino acids. DNA for the CDR3: TGTGCCAGCAGTGGGTTAGCGGGAGGTCTCTCCTACGAGCAGTACTTC. Protein sequence: CASSGLAGGLSYEQYF.

The V gene is TRBV19, the J gene TRBJ1-1, with a possible D match to TRBD1 (5 bases). Trimming pared 0 bases from V and 0 bases from J, leaving 17 bases between. Germline lookup yields CDR1 LNHDA and CDR2 SQIVND (reference sequence). CDR3 size: 18 residues. This CDR3 is CASSIDPIFARVNTEAFF. The CDR3 nucleotides read TGTGCCAGTAGTATAGATCCAATTTTTGCCAGGGTGAACACTGAAGCTTTCTTT.

The genes are TRBV27 and TRBJ1-4; TRBD1 might be the D (5 bases). The V end lost 8 bases, the J end lost 3 bases, and 16 bases lay between the germline ends. CDR3 length equals 15 residues. The germline gives CDR1 MNHEY, CDR2 SMNVEV (reference sequence). The CDR3 nucleotides are TGTGCCAGCGGAAGACAGCGTAGCTCTAATGAAAAACTGTTTTTT. This codes for CASGRQRSSNEKLFF.

Notes on this clone: Relative to the germline gene, one junction end is altered; a read error may explain this. Other DNA sequences within the sample encode an identical CDR3. The chain uses TRBV6-4 and TRBJ2-3, with TRBD2 identical over 8 bases. Looked up from germline, CDR1 is MRHNA and CDR2 is SNTAGT. CDR3 length: 13 amino acids. The CDR3 reads CASPREATDTQYF. The CDR3 DNA follows: TGCGCCAGCCCGCGGGAGGCCACAGATACGCAGTATTTT.

The chain joins TRBV11-3 to TRBJ2-1; 8 bases are shared with TRBD2. V lost 1 base to trimming and J lost 4 bases; unmatched junction nucleotides: 3. Germline values: CDR1 SGHNT, CDR2 YENEEA. The CDR3 is 15 residues long. Written as DNA, the CDR3 is TGTGCCAGCAGCTTAGGGTCTAGCGGGTACAATGAGCAGTTCTTC. It encodes CASSLGSSGYNEQFF.

This clone was counted only a few times. This sequence joins TRBV6-5 and TRBJ1-6, with unresolved D. This CDR3 has 15 residues. Germline lookup yields CDR1 MNHEY and CDR2 SVGAGI. The V gene lost 6 bases and the J gene lost 0 bases, with 9 bases spanning the gap. CDR3 in amino acids: CASRRDSSYNSPLHF. Written as DNA, the CDR3 is TGTGCCAGCAGACGAGATAGCTCCTATAATTCACCCCTCCACTTT.

V usage is TRBV20-1 and J usage is TRBJ2-7; possible D gene TRBD1, 6 bases. CDR3 size: 12 residues. The V end was cut by 5 bases, the J end by 6 bases, with 14 bases between. Germline V gene data show CDR1 as DFQATT and CDR2 as SNEGSKA (reference sequence). The CDR3 here is CSARETGSEQYF. DNA for the CDR3: TGCAGTGCTCGTGAAACAGGGTCCGAGCAGTACTTC.

The rearrangement links TRBV25-1 to TRBJ2-1; D unresolved. CDR3 length: 11 amino acids. CDR1 MGHDK and CDR2 SYGVNS come from the germline V gene. V lost 4 bases to trimming and J lost 7 bases, with 5 bases between them. CDR3 nucleotide sequence: TGTGCCAGCAGTGCTCTAAATGAGCAGTTCTTC. This encodes CASSALNEQFF. The full variable domain, completed using reference TRBV25-1 and TRBJ2-1, is EADIYQTPRYLVIGTGKKITLECSQTMGHDKMYWYQQDPGMELHLIHYSYGVNSTEKGDLSSESTVSRIRTEHFPLTLESARPSHTSQYLCASSALNEQFFGPGTRLTVL.

The chain employs TRBV6-1 and TRBJ2-7; D ambiguous. Trimming cost V 2 bases and J 3 bases, with 11 bases left between them. Per germline, CDR1 MNHNS and CDR2 SASEGT. CDR3 size: 14 residues. The CDR3 bases are TGTGCCAGCAGTGAATTCCCGTCTAGCTACGAGCAGTACTTC. This codes for CASSEFPSSYEQYF.

The rearrangement uses TRBV7-8 and TRBJ2-3; TRBD2 matches at 8 bases. Germline CDR1 SGHVS, CDR2 FQNEAQ. Trimming at V came to 5 bases and at J to 3 bases, leaving 7 bases not matched to a gene. The CDR3 has 15 amino acids. This CDR3 reads CASSRAGLETDTQYF. The CDR3 DNA is TGTGCCAGCAGCCGAGCGGGACTAGAAACAGATACGCAGTATTTT.

This rearrangement joins TRBV14 to TRBJ2-7, with TRBD2 as a possible D gene (7 bases). With 4 bases removed from V and 2 bases from J, the gap between germline ends came to 18 bases. The germline CDR1 and CDR2 sequences are SGHDN and FVKESK. There are 16 residues in the CDR3. CDR3 in amino acids: CASSLRAGTTAYEQYF. The CDR3 bases are TGTGCCAGCAGCCTGAGAGCGGGGACAACGGCCTACGAGCAGTACTTC.

The chain has TRBV7-2 and TRBJ2-7; no definite D call. Trimming took off 3 bases at V and 2 bases at J, with 11 bases between the two ends. The CDR3 covers 14 residues. CDR1 is SGHTA and CDR2 is FQGNSA in the germline V gene. This CDR3 is CASSFPGLTYEQYF. CDR3 in DNA: TGTGCCAGCAGCTTTCCGGGTCTTACCTACGAGCAGTACTTC.

This chain connects TRBV11-3 to TRBJ2-3; TRBD2 agrees at 12 bases. V was pared by 5 bases and J by 2 bases, with 5 bases of the junction left unmatched. Germline assignment: CDR1 SGHNT and CDR2 YENEEA. The CDR3 has 16 residues. CDR3 amino acids: CASSLRLAGDTDTQYF. The CDR3 coding sequence is TGTGCCAGCAGCCTCAGACTAGCGGGGGACACAGATACGCAGTATTTT. The variable domain in full, completed from reference TRBV11-3 and TRBJ2-3, reads EAGVVQSPRYKIIEKKQPVAFWCNPISGHNTLYWYLQNLGQGPELLIRYENEEAVDDSQLPKDRFSAERLKGVDSTLKIQPAELGDSAVYLCASSLRLAGDTDTQYFGPGTRLTVL.

J is TRBJ1-4 and V is TRBV11-2, with D unclear. Per germline, CDR1 SGHAT and CDR2 FQNNGV. Trimming shortened V by 5 bases and J by 5 bases, and 21 bases separated the two germline ends. CDR3 length: 17 residues. CDR3 DNA: TGTGCCAGCAGCCTAGGAATCAACCAAAGAGGCAATGAAAAACTGTTTTTT. Amino acid sequence: CASSLGINQRGNEKLFF.

The chain uses TRBV6-6 and TRBJ1-1; TRBD1 might be the D (6 bases). Trimming shortened V by 6 bases and J by 11 bases, and 22 bases separated the two germline ends. CDR1 and CDR2 from the germline V gene are MNHNY and SVGAGI (reference sequence). The CDR3 covers 14 residues. The CDR3 is CASSSVTGLSLAFF. In DNA, the CDR3 is TGTGCCAGCAGCTCCGTTACAGGGTTATCGTTGGCTTTCTTT.

The chain links TRBV3-1 (or the pseudogene TRBV3-2) to TRBJ1-4; D perhaps matches TRBD1 (6 bases). Germline values: CDR1 LGHDT, CDR2 YNNKEL (reference sequence). This CDR3 has 14 amino acids. Trimming cost V 4 bases and J 6 bases, with 12 bases left between them. CDR3 region: CASSLLHRDEKLFF. CDR3 DNA sequence: TGTGCCAGCAGCCTCCTCCACAGGGATGAAAAACTGTTTTTT.

The chain employs TRBV4-2 and TRBJ2-7, with 10 nucleotides matching TRBD1. CDR1 and CDR2 (germline): LGHNA, YNFKEQ. With V trimmed by 0 bases and J by 2 bases, 13 bases remained unmatched. The CDR3 extends over 19 amino acids. CDR3 DNA: TGTGCCAGCAGCCAAGATCCCGCGGGAGTTGGACAGGGGGCCTACGAGCAGTACTTC. Protein: CASSQDPAGVGQGAYEQYF.

This clone has a single count. The CDR3 region has the DNA TGTGCCAGCAGCATCGGGACAGGGGGTAAAGAGACCCAGTACTTC. Translating gives CASSIGTGGKETQYF. V is TRBV2 and J is TRBJ2-5; 11 bases map to TRBD1. Germline CDR1 and CDR2: SNHLY and FYNNEI. Germline trimming cut 6 bases from V and 3 bases from J; bases unmatched to any gene: 6. CDR3 length equals 15 residues.